The 6 T cell receptor beta chains below all came from one sample that was sequenced in a study of T-cell reconstitution after alpha-beta-depleted transplantation in children. Preparing the TCRbeta library involved the use of unique molecular identifiers. MiXCR, applied by TCRdb to the PCR reads, yields one record per CDR3 protein. This sample has approximately 270,000 distinct CDR3 sequences, with around 9.6% found just once. Specimen: PBMCs from the stem cell graft donor, collected from the stem cell graft. The receptor set was obtained from a human donor who donated a stem cell graft to a child with SCID.

This clonotype has a handful of counts. The gene calls are TRBV25-1 and TRBJ1-2; D might be TRBD1 (6 bases). The germline gives CDR1 MGHDK, CDR2 SYGVNS. The CDR3 totals 15 residues. The germline V and J ends were trimmed by 4 bases and 1 base, with 13 bases remaining between them. The CDR3 region is CASSGTAIFNYGYTF. The CDR3 bases are TGTGCCAGCAGTGGGACAGCAATATTTAACTATGGCTACACCTTC.

V and J are TRBV5-1 and TRBJ2-5; a possible D gene is TRBD1 (6 bases). V lost 4 bases, J lost 1 base, and 14 bases lay in between. Germline-derived CDR1 and CDR2 are SGHRS and YFSETQ. The CDR3 runs to 15 residues. CDR3: CASSPRTVVQETQYF. The CDR3 coding sequence is TGCGCCAGCAGCCCCCGGACAGTCGTCCAAGAGACCCAGTACTTC. The variable domain in full, completed from reference TRBV5-1 and TRBJ2-5, reads KAGVTQTPRYLIKTRGQQVTLSCSPISGHRSVSWYQQTPGQGLQFLFEYFSETQRNKGNFPGRFSGRQFSNSRSEMNVSTLELGDSALYLCASSPRTVVQETQYFGPGTRLLVL.

Note on this clonotype: This may be a read error, as it is one base from a much larger clone. This sequence joins TRBV4-1 and TRBJ2-7; the match to TRBD2 covers 11 bases. V gave up 1 base and J gave up 6 bases; unmatched junction bases: 5. In germline, CDR1 is MGHRA, CDR2 YSYEKL. CDR3 length: 15 residues. CDR3 loop: CASSQGLAGFFEQYF. Written as DNA, the CDR3 is TGCGCCAGCAGCCAAGGACTAGCGGGGTTCTTCGAGCAGTACTTC.

This clonotype was recorded a few times. The chain joins TRBV12-3 or TRBV12-4 to TRBJ2-7; 7 bases match TRBD1. With 5 bases clipped from V and 0 bases from J, the junction kept 4 bases outside the gene matches. The CDR3 runs to 14 residues. The CDR3 loop is CASSGTVGSYEQYF. The CDR3 DNA reads TGTGCCAGCAGTGGGACAGTCGGCTCCTACGAGCAGTACTTC.

This chain joins TRBV6-5 and TRBJ2-2, with a tentative D call TRBD2 (6 bases). CDR3 size: 14 residues. Germline loops: CDR1 MNHEY, CDR2 SVGAGI. Trimming removed 0 bases from V and 8 bases from J, with 10 bases in between. DNA of the CDR3: TGTGCCAGCAGTTACTCTGCGGGGCTAGGGGAGCTGTTTTTT. Its protein is CASSYSAGLGELFF.

The genes are TRBV9 and TRBJ2-1; D tentatively fits TRBD1 or TRBD2 (5 bases each). CDR1 is SGDLS, CDR2 YYNGEE, per germline. The CDR3 sequence is 14 residues long. Trimming stripped 5 bases from V and 9 bases from J, with 18 bases between. The CDR3 region is CASSWEQGTGEQFF. In DNA, the CDR3 is TGTGCCAGCAGTTGGGAACAAGGGACCGGTGAGCAGTTCTTC.